Each of the 2 T cell receptor beta chains below was sequenced from the same sample in a study of T-cell memory formation after mild COVID-19. TCRdb analysed the 5' RACE reads with MiXCR anew, one entry per CDR3 protein. The table shows 150,000 to 200,000 distinct CDR3 sequences, with about 14% occurring only once. Sequenced input: PBMCs or a T cell subset sorted from them (not recorded which). These receptors were taken from an adult woman who had mild COVID-19 (a few samples of this study predate the infection). Cell type and time point are not known.

This clonotype was found a few times. This sequence joins TRBV6-6 and TRBJ1-3, with a weak D call TRBD1 (5 bases). Germline V gene lookup returns CDR1 MNHNY and CDR2 SVGAGI (reference sequence). The CDR3 runs 16 residues. V was trimmed by 0 bases and J by 0 bases, leaving 9 bases between them. This CDR3 is CASSYSEGLSGNTIYF. CDR3 coding DNA: TGTGCCAGCAGTTACTCGGAGGGACTCTCTGGAAACACCATATATTTT.

CDR3: CSAGTSGIYNEQFF. The CDR3 DNA follows: TGCAGTGCTGGGACTAGCGGGATCTACAATGAGCAGTTCTTC. The rearrangement uses TRBV20-1 and TRBJ2-1; 13 positions agree with TRBD2. The ends lost 5 bases at V and 3 bases at J; junction bases unmatched: 1. CDR1 is DFQATT and CDR2 is SNEGSKA in the germline V gene (reference sequence). The CDR3 extends over 14 amino acids.